This TCR beta chain was sequenced during a study of shared clonotypes between healthy human individuals. Terminally differentiated effector memory CD45RA+ cells were excluded from the naive CD8 cells, which were CD45RO-negative and positively selected for CCR7. Donation came from healthy HIV-negative adults that had no recent acute infections or vaccinations. V dropped 9 bases and J dropped 5; count of bases not matched to a gene: 8. This CDR3 is built from 15 residues. The V gene's germline CDR1 is LNHDA and CDR2 SQIVND (reference sequence). Each PCR replicate from the sorted subsets contained about 180 ng DNA, which is some 30,000 T cell genomes. Here immunoSEQ multiplex PCR was the method, and the copy in TCRdb shows in-frame clones only, minus some. The sample yields 2 million or so clones, 85% to 95% seen once.

Source material: naive CD8+ T cells sorted from blood. This chain links TRBV19 with TRBJ2-2; 11 bases line up with TRBD1. This receptor was identified in a man aged 18-30 years in good health. For the CDR3, the DNA is TGTGCCAGCGACGCCGGGACAGGGGGGACCGGGGAGCTGTTTTTT. This encodes CASDAGTGGTGELFF. The complete variable domain, with remaining parts taken from reference TRBV19 and TRBJ2-2, reads DGGITQSPKYLFRKEGQNVTLSCEQNLNHDAMYWYRQDPGQGLRLIYYSQIVNDFQKGDIAEGYSVSREKKESFPLTVTSAQKNPTAFYLCASDAGTGGTGELFFGEGSRLTVL.